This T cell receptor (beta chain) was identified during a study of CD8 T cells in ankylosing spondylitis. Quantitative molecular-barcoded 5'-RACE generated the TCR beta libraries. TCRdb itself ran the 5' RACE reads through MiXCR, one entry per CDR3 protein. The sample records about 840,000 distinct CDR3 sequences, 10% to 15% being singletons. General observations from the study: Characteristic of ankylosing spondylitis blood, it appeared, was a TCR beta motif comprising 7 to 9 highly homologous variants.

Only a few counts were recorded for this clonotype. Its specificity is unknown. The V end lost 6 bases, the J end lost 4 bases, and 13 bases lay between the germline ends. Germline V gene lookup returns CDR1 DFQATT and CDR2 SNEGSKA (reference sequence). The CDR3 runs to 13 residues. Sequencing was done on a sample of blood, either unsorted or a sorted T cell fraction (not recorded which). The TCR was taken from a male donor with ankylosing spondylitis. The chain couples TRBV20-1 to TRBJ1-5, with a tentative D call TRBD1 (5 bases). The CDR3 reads CSAAESGNQPQHF. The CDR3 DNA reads TGCAGTGCCGCAGAATCAGGGAATCAGCCCCAGCATTTT.